The rows below give T cell receptor beta chains drawn from one sample of a study of T cells in Graves' hyperthyroidism and ophthalmopathy. TCRdb re-analysed the multiplex PCR reads in MiXCR, keeping a single row per CDR3 protein. The data show about 590,000 distinct CDR3 sequences, around a sixth seen once. The specimen was blood. The receptor set was obtained from a woman aged 25 to 39 with Graves' hyperthyroidism. Both conserved end residues are part of each CDR3. The D gene is left open where the match is weak. Expanded clones are given a class, and other clones once, few, many or no size at all.

cdr3_aa: CASSLEGDRRSSYEQYF
cdr3_nt: TGCGCCAGCAGCTTGGAGGGTGACAGGAGGAGCTCCTACGAGCAGTACTTC
clone_size: many
v_call: TRBV5-1
d_call: NA
j_call: TRBJ2-7

cdr3_aa: CASSYLGSGELFF
cdr3_nt: TGTGCCAGCAGTTACTTAGGTTCCGGGGAGCTGTTTTTT
clone_size: few
v_call: TRBV6-5
d_call: NA
j_call: TRBJ2-2

cdr3_aa: CASSFSRGRLGTEAFF
cdr3_nt: TGTGCCAGCAGTTTTTCCAGGGGTCGATTAGGAACTGAAGCTTTCTTT
clone_size: few
v_call: TRBV27
d_call: NA
j_call: TRBJ1-1

cdr3_aa: CASSFAGTGGIVKVNEQFF
cdr3_nt: TGTGCCAGCAGTTTTGCAGGGACAGGGGGCATTGTTAAGGTCAATGAGCAGTTCTTC
clone_size: many
v_call: TRBV12-3/TRBV12-4
d_call: TRBD1
j_call: TRBJ2-1

cdr3_aa: CSATETNSYGYTF
cdr3_nt: TGCAGTGCTACAGAGACGAATTCCTATGGCTACACCTTC
clone_size: many
v_call: TRBV20-1
d_call: NA
j_call: TRBJ1-2

cdr3_aa: CASSWRGIGDTEAFF
cdr3_nt: TGTGCCAGCAGCTGGCGGGGTATTGGGGACACTGAAGCTTTCTTT
clone_size: few
v_call: TRBV14
d_call: NA
j_call: TRBJ1-1

cdr3_aa: CSASTLADRAYEQYF
cdr3_nt: TGCAGTGCTAGTACCCTAGCGGACAGAGCCTACGAGCAGTACTTC
clone_size: many
v_call: TRBV20-1
d_call: NA
j_call: TRBJ2-7

cdr3_aa: CASSFSGWYEQYF
cdr3_nt: TGTGCCAGCAGCTTCTCGGGTTGGTACGAGCAGTACTTC
clone_size: many
v_call: TRBV7-9
d_call: NA
j_call: TRBJ2-7

cdr3_aa: CASSLARGSGSSYEQYF
cdr3_nt: TGTGCCAGCAGTTTAGCGCGGGGTAGCGGGAGTTCTTACGAGCAGTACTTC
clone_size: many
v_call: TRBV12-3/TRBV12-4
d_call: TRBD2
j_call: TRBJ2-7

cdr3_aa: CASSVNSLNTEAFF
cdr3_nt: TGTGCCAGCAGTGTAAACAGCCTCAACACTGAAGCTTTCTTT
clone_size: once
v_call: TRBV25-1
d_call: NA
j_call: TRBJ1-1

cdr3_aa: CSARPTSVRGYNEQFF
cdr3_nt: TGCAGTGCTAGACCTACTAGCGTCCGGGGGTACAATGAGCAGTTCTTC
clone_size: many
v_call: TRBV20-1
d_call: TRBD2
j_call: TRBJ2-1

cdr3_aa: CASSYSQGASQPQHF
cdr3_nt: TGTGCCAGCAGTTACTCACAGGGCGCCAGTCAGCCCCAGCATTTT
clone_size: many
v_call: TRBV6-5
d_call: NA
j_call: TRBJ1-5

cdr3_aa: CASSLEPPTYEQYF
cdr3_nt: TGCGCCAGCAGCTTGGAGCCGCCAACCTACGAGCAGTACTTC
clone_size: few
v_call: TRBV5-1
d_call: NA
j_call: TRBJ2-7

cdr3_aa: CASRSPSGGGTYEQYF
cdr3_nt: TGTGCCAGCAGGAGTCCCTCGGGAGGGGGTACCTACGAGCAGTACTTC
clone_size: NA
v_call: TRBV6-2/TRBV6-3
d_call: TRBD2
j_call: TRBJ2-7

cdr3_aa: CSVDSGTSGIDSYNEQFF
cdr3_nt: TGCAGCGTTGATTCCGGGACTAGCGGGATTGATTCCTACAATGAGCAGTTCTTC
clone_size: many
v_call: TRBV29-1
d_call: TRBD2
j_call: TRBJ2-1

cdr3_aa: CSARTTGADSPLHF
cdr3_nt: TGCAGTGCTAGAACCACAGGGGCGGATTCACCCCTCCACTTT
clone_size: NA
v_call: TRBV20-1
d_call: TRBD1
j_call: TRBJ1-6

cdr3_aa: CASSQAPVGRTDTQYF
cdr3_nt: TGCGCCAGCAGCCAAGCGCCGGTGGGGCGAACAGATACGCAGTATTTT
clone_size: many
v_call: TRBV4-1
d_call: NA
j_call: TRBJ2-3

cdr3_aa: CASSVEGVGELFF
cdr3_nt: TGTGCCAGCAGTGTGGAGGGTGTCGGGGAGCTGTTTTTT
clone_size: NA
v_call: TRBV6-2/TRBV6-3
d_call: NA
j_call: TRBJ2-2

cdr3_aa: CASRGAQSTDTQYF
cdr3_nt: TGTGCCAGCAGAGGGGCCCAGAGCACAGATACGCAGTATTTT
clone_size: many
v_call: TRBV6-1
d_call: NA
j_call: TRBJ2-3

cdr3_aa: CASSPGVRTEAFF
cdr3_nt: TGCGCCAGCAGCCCAGGGGTAAGAACTGAAGCTTTCTTT
clone_size: few
v_call: TRBV5-1
d_call: NA
j_call: TRBJ1-1

cdr3_aa: CASSPAVPRADTQYF
cdr3_nt: TGCGCCAGCAGCCCGGCGGTTCCTCGGGCAGATACGCAGTATTTT
clone_size: few
v_call: TRBV5-1
d_call: NA
j_call: TRBJ2-3

cdr3_aa: CASSLGQVNYEQYF
cdr3_nt: TGTGCCAGCAGCCTCGGACAGGTGAACTACGAGCAGTACTTC
clone_size: many
v_call: TRBV28
d_call: TRBD1
j_call: TRBJ2-7

cdr3_aa: CASREDDWSYEQYF
cdr3_nt: TGTGCCAGCAGAGAAGACGATTGGTCCTACGAGCAGTATTTC
clone_size: NA
v_call: TRBV11-2
d_call: NA
j_call: TRBJ2-7

cdr3_aa: CASRIVSDSYEQYF
cdr3_nt: TGTGCCAGTAGGATCGTCAGTGACAGCTACGAGCAGTACTTC
clone_size: NA
v_call: TRBV19
d_call: NA
j_call: TRBJ2-7

cdr3_aa: CSARHTRGSGEKLFF
cdr3_nt: TGCAGTGCTAGACATACAAGGGGGTCGGGTGAAAAACTGTTTTTT
clone_size: few
v_call: TRBV20-1
d_call: NA
j_call: TRBJ1-4

cdr3_aa: CAWSKGENQPQHF
cdr3_nt: TGTGCCTGGAGTAAAGGGGAGAATCAGCCCCAGCATTTT
clone_size: many
v_call: TRBV30
d_call: NA
j_call: TRBJ1-5

cdr3_aa: CASRNQLGGSGNTIYF
cdr3_nt: TGTGCCAGCAGGAACCAACTAGGTGGCTCTGGAAACACCATATATTTT
clone_size: NA
v_call: TRBV6-1
d_call: NA
j_call: TRBJ1-3

cdr3_aa: CATSGSGGPNYNEQFF
cdr3_nt: TGTGCCACCAGTGGATCGGGAGGCCCGAACTACAATGAGCAGTTCTTC
clone_size: few
v_call: TRBV24-1
d_call: TRBD2
j_call: TRBJ2-1

cdr3_aa: CASSRGQNSEQYF
cdr3_nt: TGTGCCAGCAGCCGAGGACAGAATTCGGAGCAGTACTTC
clone_size: NA
v_call: TRBV6-2/TRBV6-3
d_call: NA
j_call: TRBJ2-7

cdr3_aa: CASSFEGADTQYF
cdr3_nt: TGTGCCAGCAGCTTTGAGGGGGCAGATACGCAGTATTTT
clone_size: NA
v_call: TRBV5-4
d_call: NA
j_call: TRBJ2-3

cdr3_aa: CSADGQGDHYGYTF
cdr3_nt: TGCAGCGCAGATGGACAGGGAGATCACTATGGCTACACCTTC
clone_size: many
v_call: TRBV29-1
d_call: TRBD1
j_call: TRBJ1-2

cdr3_aa: CASSTGLAGGPQNIQYF
cdr3_nt: TGTGCCAGCAGCACCGGACTAGCGGGAGGGCCCCAAAACATTCAGTACTTC
clone_size: few
v_call: TRBV9
d_call: TRBD2
j_call: TRBJ2-4

cdr3_aa: CSARGQQYSGNTIYF
cdr3_nt: TGCAGTGCTAGGGGACAGCAGTACTCTGGAAACACCATATATTTT
clone_size: few
v_call: TRBV20-1
d_call: TRBD1
j_call: TRBJ1-3

cdr3_aa: CASSPLQTGANVLTF
cdr3_nt: TGTGCCAGCTCACCACTCCAGACCGGGGCCAACGTCCTGACTTTC
clone_size: few
v_call: TRBV18
d_call: NA
j_call: TRBJ2-6

cdr3_aa: CSATRGSTANTGELFF
cdr3_nt: TGCAGTGCTACCCGCGGTTCGACAGCCAACACCGGGGAGCTGTTTTTT
clone_size: few
v_call: TRBV20-1
d_call: NA
j_call: TRBJ2-2

cdr3_aa: CATSDQPNSGPEQFF
cdr3_nt: TGTGCCACCAGTGACCAACCTAATAGCGGCCCCGAGCAGTTCTTC
clone_size: few
v_call: TRBV24-1
d_call: NA
j_call: TRBJ2-1

cdr3_aa: CASSLSGGGGLAGQRYEQYF
cdr3_nt: TGTGCCAGCAGTTTATCGGGGGGGGGGGGGCTAGCGGGACAAAGGTACGAGCAGTACTTC
clone_size: NA
v_call: TRBV27
d_call: TRBD2
j_call: TRBJ2-7